These T cell receptor beta chains were read from a single sample in a study of T cell repertoires in cytomegalovirus infection. TCRdb called the reads again in MiXCR, with one record for every CDR3 protein. The data contain tens of thousands of distinct CDR3 sequences, 45% to 50% of them singletons. No antigens are known for them. The specimen was CD8+ T cells from cultured PBMCs, collected from culture after CMV antigen stimulation. These receptors came from a human donor in good health (CMV status not recorded). Some clones in this sample may be carry-over from other donors' samples. Both conserved end residues are part of each CDR3. A D gene is named only where the DNA matches it firmly. Size tells how often a clone was seen (once, few, many) or the class of an expanded clone, and some rows leave it out.

abundance: -
v_gene: TRBV9
j_gene: TRBJ1-3
d_gene: -
CDR3aa: CASSVGSRSGNTIYF
CDR3nt: TGTGCCAGCAGCGTAGGGAGCCGCTCTGGAAACACCATATATTTT

abundance: few
v_gene: TRBV7-9
j_gene: TRBJ2-7
d_gene: TRBD2
CDR3aa: CASSLPTSGRINEQYF
CDR3nt: TGTGCCAGCAGCCTCCCGACTAGCGGGAGGATCAACGAGCAGTACTTC

abundance: -
v_gene: TRBV7-2
j_gene: TRBJ1-5
d_gene: -
CDR3aa: CASSWGRVLSNQPQHF
CDR3nt: TGTGCCAGCAGCTGGGGACGGGTCCTTAGCAATCAGCCCCAGCATTTT

abundance: -
v_gene: TRBV7-6
j_gene: TRBJ1-2
d_gene: TRBD1
CDR3aa: CASSFSPGQGLTPYGYTF
CDR3nt: TGTGCCAGCAGCTTTTCCCCGGGACAGGGGCTAACCCCCTATGGCTACACCTTC

abundance: -
v_gene: TRBV12-3/TRBV12-4
j_gene: TRBJ1-5
d_gene: TRBD1
CDR3aa: CASRAQGAVKQPQHF
CDR3nt: TGTGCCAGCAGGGCACAGGGGGCGGTGAAGCAGCCCCAGCATTTT

abundance: once
v_gene: TRBV7-9
j_gene: TRBJ2-7
d_gene: -
CDR3aa: CASSHRDYEQYF
CDR3nt: TGTGCCAGCAGCCACAGGGACTACGAGCAGTACTTC

abundance: -
v_gene: TRBV4-2
j_gene: TRBJ2-7
d_gene: TRBD2
CDR3aa: CASSQVMASGRRSYEQYF
CDR3nt: TGTGCCAGCAGCCAAGTTATGGCTAGCGGGAGAAGGTCCTACGAGCAGTACTTC

abundance: -
v_gene: TRBV7-9
j_gene: TRBJ2-7
d_gene: -
CDR3aa: CASSPPGPRLEQYF
CDR3nt: TGTGCCAGCAGTCCCCCGGGACCCCGCCTCGAGCAGTACTTC

abundance: -
v_gene: TRBV6-5
j_gene: TRBJ2-7
d_gene: TRBD1
CDR3aa: CASSYLDRVRLLPLEQYF
CDR3nt: TGTGCCAGCAGTTACTTGGACAGGGTGAGGCTCCTACCGCTCGAGCAGTACTTC

abundance: -
v_gene: TRBV24-1
j_gene: TRBJ2-5
d_gene: -
CDR3aa: CATSDQGETQYF
CDR3nt: TGTGCCACCAGTGACCAGGGGGAGACCCAGTACTTC

abundance: few
v_gene: TRBV7-2
j_gene: TRBJ1-2
d_gene: -
CDR3aa: CASSLAYGPIDGYTF
CDR3nt: TGTGCCAGCAGCTTAGCGTACGGCCCAATAGATGGCTACACCTTC

abundance: few
v_gene: TRBV6-6
j_gene: TRBJ1-5
d_gene: -
CDR3aa: CASSYSGAPNQPQHF
CDR3nt: TGTGCCAGCAGTTACTCGGGGGCCCCCAATCAGCCCCAGCATTTT

abundance: -
v_gene: TRBV9
j_gene: TRBJ1-5
d_gene: -
CDR3aa: CASSAGHSRNQPQHF
CDR3nt: TGTGCCAGCAGCGCGGGACATTCCCGCAATCAGCCCCAGCATTTT

abundance: few
v_gene: TRBV7-2
j_gene: TRBJ2-7
d_gene: -
CDR3aa: CASSGAYEQYF
CDR3nt: TGTGCCAGCAGTGGGGCCTACGAGCAGTACTTC

abundance: few
v_gene: TRBV3-1
j_gene: TRBJ1-5
d_gene: -
CDR3aa: CASSRLGVKPTESNQPQHF
CDR3nt: TGTGCCAGCAGCCGCTTAGGTGTCAAGCCGACTGAGAGCAATCAGCCCCAGCACTTT

abundance: -
v_gene: TRBV11-3
j_gene: TRBJ2-3
d_gene: -
CDR3aa: CASCPRGSSSTDTQYF
CDR3nt: TGTGCCAGCTGCCCGCGGGGAAGTTCTAGCACAGATACGCAGTATTTT

abundance: -
v_gene: TRBV7-3
j_gene: TRBJ2-1
d_gene: -
CDR3aa: CASSLKTGAEYNEQFF
CDR3nt: TGTGCCAGCAGCTTAAAGACGGGGGCGGAATACAATGAGCAGTTCTTC

abundance: -
v_gene: TRBV27
j_gene: TRBJ2-3
d_gene: TRBD1
CDR3aa: CASSDRQGRYTDTQYF
CDR3nt: TGTGCCAGCAGTGATCGACAGGGGAGATACACAGATACGCAGTATTTT

abundance: once
v_gene: TRBV7-9
j_gene: TRBJ1-2
d_gene: -
CDR3aa: CASSFGEGGGYTF
CDR3nt: TGTGCCAGCAGCTTTGGGGAGGGTGGGGGCTACACCTTC

abundance: few
v_gene: TRBV12-3/TRBV12-4
j_gene: TRBJ2-3
d_gene: TRBD2
CDR3aa: CASSSPGLAGGRVSSTDTQYF
CDR3nt: TGTGCCAGCAGTTCCCCAGGACTAGCGGGGGGCCGGGTCTCTAGCACAGATACGCAGTATTTT

abundance: -
v_gene: TRBV28
j_gene: TRBJ2-7
d_gene: -
CDR3aa: CASSFLRAAYEQYF
CDR3nt: TGTGCCAGCAGTTTTCTGCGGGCAGCCTACGAGCAGTACTTC

abundance: few
v_gene: TRBV20-1
j_gene: TRBJ1-1
d_gene: TRBD1
CDR3aa: CSARKLTGLLGNTEAFF
CDR3nt: TGCAGTGCTAGAAAACTGACAGGGTTGTTGGGGAACACTGAAGCTTTCTTT

abundance: -
v_gene: TRBV6-1
j_gene: TRBJ1-1
d_gene: -
CDR3aa: CASSELFRSTEAFF
CDR3nt: TGTGCCAGCAGTGAACTATTTCGCAGCACTGAAGCTTTCTTT

abundance: -
v_gene: TRBV5-6
j_gene: TRBJ2-1
d_gene: -
CDR3aa: CAGEASSYNEQFF
CDR3nt: TGTGCCGGGGAGGCCAGCTCCTACAATGAGCAGTTCTTC

abundance: -
v_gene: TRBV7-8
j_gene: TRBJ2-3
d_gene: TRBD2
CDR3aa: CASRRTSGATDTQYF
CDR3nt: TGTGCCAGCAGACGGACTAGCGGGGCCACAGATACGCAGTATTTT

abundance: -
v_gene: TRBV6-5
j_gene: TRBJ1-4
d_gene: -
CDR3aa: CASSYSTTNEKLFF
CDR3nt: TGTGCCAGCAGTTACTCGACAACTAATGAAAAACTGTTTTTT

abundance: few
v_gene: TRBV12-3/TRBV12-4
j_gene: TRBJ1-1
d_gene: -
CDR3aa: CASSLGGFLNTEAFF
CDR3nt: TGTGCCAGCAGTTTGGGCGGGTTCTTGAACACTGAAGCTTTCTTT

abundance: -
v_gene: TRBV6-5
j_gene: TRBJ1-1
d_gene: TRBD1
CDR3aa: CASTHRDRGYTEAFF
CDR3nt: TGTGCCAGCACTCACCGGGACAGGGGCTACACTGAAGCTTTCTTT

abundance: -
v_gene: TRBV7-6
j_gene: TRBJ2-7
d_gene: TRBD2
CDR3aa: CASSPAGLFNEQYF
CDR3nt: TGTGCCAGCAGCCCAGCGGGACTGTTCAACGAGCAGTACTTC

abundance: few
v_gene: TRBV27
j_gene: TRBJ2-6
d_gene: -
CDR3aa: CASSLEGGANVLTF
CDR3nt: TGTGCCAGCAGCTTGGAGGGAGGGGCCAACGTCCTGACTTTC

abundance: few
v_gene: TRBV7-6
j_gene: TRBJ2-7
d_gene: -
CDR3aa: CASSDSSYEQYF
CDR3nt: TGTGCCAGCAGCGATAGCTCCTACGAGCAGTACTTC

abundance: few
v_gene: TRBV28
j_gene: TRBJ2-4
d_gene: -
CDR3aa: CASSSGGGLSKNIQYF
CDR3nt: TGTGCCAGCAGTTCGGGCGGTGGTCTCTCCAAAAACATTCAGTACTTC

abundance: -
v_gene: TRBV7-9
j_gene: TRBJ1-1
d_gene: -
CDR3aa: CASRRDTEAFF
CDR3nt: TGTGCCAGCAGAAGGGACACTGAAGCTTTCTTT

abundance: few
v_gene: TRBV7-9
j_gene: TRBJ2-7
d_gene: TRBD1
CDR3aa: CASSSPRDSISYEQYF
CDR3nt: TGTGCCAGCAGCTCCCCACGGGACAGCATCTCCTACGAGCAGTACTTC

abundance: once
v_gene: TRBV27
j_gene: TRBJ2-7
d_gene: TRBD2
CDR3aa: CASSLQSGLAGAEQYF
CDR3nt: TGTGCCAGCAGTCTTCAGTCCGGACTAGCGGGAGCCGAGCAGTACTTC

abundance: -
v_gene: TRBV7-6
j_gene: TRBJ1-2
d_gene: -
CDR3aa: CASSPGEALGGYTF
CDR3nt: TGTGCCAGCAGCCCCGGAGAGGCTTTGGGTGGCTACACCTTC

abundance: -
v_gene: TRBV29-1
j_gene: TRBJ2-6
d_gene: -
CDR3aa: CSVVWVSGANVLTF
CDR3nt: TGCAGCGTTGTGTGGGTATCTGGGGCCAACGTCCTGACTTTC

abundance: few
v_gene: TRBV28
j_gene: TRBJ2-1
d_gene: TRBD2
CDR3aa: CASSLGTSRHNEQFF
CDR3nt: TGTGCCAGCAGTCTCGGGACTAGCAGACACAATGAGCAGTTCTTC

abundance: -
v_gene: TRBV7-8
j_gene: TRBJ2-7
d_gene: -
CDR3aa: CASSLMGGVLFEQYF
CDR3nt: TGTGCCAGCAGCCTCATGGGGGGTGTCCTCTTCGAGCAGTACTTC

abundance: -
v_gene: TRBV7-9
j_gene: TRBJ1-2
d_gene: TRBD1
CDR3aa: CASSSTGTGTGYTF
CDR3nt: TGTGCCAGCAGCTCGACCGGGACAGGCACTGGCTACACCTTC

abundance: few
v_gene: TRBV10-2
j_gene: TRBJ1-1
d_gene: -
CDR3aa: CASSEYGDSMNTEAFF
CDR3nt: TGCGCCAGCAGTGAGTATGGCGACAGTATGAACACTGAAGCTTTCTTT

abundance: few
v_gene: TRBV7-9
j_gene: TRBJ2-7
d_gene: -
CDR3aa: CASSGTGTSYEQYF
CDR3nt: TGTGCCAGCAGCGGGACCGGGACCTCCTACGAGCAGTACTTC

abundance: -
v_gene: TRBV7-2
j_gene: TRBJ2-3
d_gene: TRBD1
CDR3aa: CASSLDWQGAATDTQYF
CDR3nt: TGTGCCAGCAGCTTAGATTGGCAGGGGGCTGCGACAGATACGCAGTATTTT

abundance: -
v_gene: TRBV7-6
j_gene: TRBJ1-1
d_gene: -
CDR3aa: CASNQIGTEAFF
CDR3nt: TGTGCTAGCAACCAGATCGGCACTGAAGCTTTCTTT

abundance: few
v_gene: TRBV24-1
j_gene: TRBJ1-1
d_gene: -
CDR3aa: CATSDGVVARTTPVMYPEAFF
CDR3nt: TGTGCCACCAGTGATGGTGTCGTTGCCCGTACAACCCCTGTGATGTATCCTGAAGCTTTCTTT

abundance: many
v_gene: TRBV7-8
j_gene: TRBJ1-5
d_gene: -
CDR3aa: CASSPQTYSNQPQHF
CDR3nt: TGTGCCAGCAGCCCCCAAACATATAGCAATCAGCCCCAGCATTTT

abundance: -
v_gene: TRBV14
j_gene: TRBJ2-7
d_gene: TRBD1
CDR3aa: CASSPNRDSDYEQYF
CDR3nt: TGTGCCAGCAGTCCTAACAGGGACAGTGACTACGAGCAGTACTTC

abundance: -
v_gene: TRBV27
j_gene: TRBJ1-1
d_gene: -
CDR3aa: CASSLGRGEAFF
CDR3nt: TGTGCCAGCAGTCTGGGTCGGGGGGAAGCTTTCTTT

abundance: few
v_gene: TRBV7-6
j_gene: TRBJ2-2
d_gene: -
CDR3aa: CASSRSSGMNTGELFF
CDR3nt: TGTGCCAGCAGCAGGAGTAGCGGAATGAACACCGGGGAGCTGTTTTTT

abundance: -
v_gene: TRBV6-6
j_gene: TRBJ2-7
d_gene: TRBD2
CDR3aa: CASKSTSGGEPSYEQYF
CDR3nt: TGTGCCAGCAAATCGACTAGCGGGGGGGAACCCTCCTACGAGCAGTACTTC

abundance: -
v_gene: TRBV7-6
j_gene: TRBJ2-1
d_gene: TRBD1
CDR3aa: CASSLWGQSYRNEQFF
CDR3nt: TGTGCCAGCAGCTTATGGGGACAGAGTTACCGCAATGAGCAGTTCTTC

abundance: -
v_gene: TRBV7-2
j_gene: TRBJ2-5
d_gene: -
CDR3aa: CASAVGHQETQYF
CDR3nt: TGTGCCAGCGCAGTAGGGCACCAAGAGACCCAGTACTTC

abundance: -
v_gene: TRBV12-5
j_gene: TRBJ2-1
d_gene: -
CDR3aa: CASGLVLTPGYNEQFF
CDR3nt: TGTGCTAGTGGTTTGGTACTAACTCCGGGCTACAATGAGCAGTTCTTC

abundance: -
v_gene: TRBV7-8
j_gene: TRBJ1-1
d_gene: -
CDR3aa: CASIKGRGGGTEAFF
CDR3nt: TGTGCCAGCATAAAAGGCAGGGGAGGTGGCACTGAAGCTTTCTTT

abundance: -
v_gene: TRBV7-6
j_gene: TRBJ2-3
d_gene: -
CDR3aa: CASSLRPTLGYLTDTQYF
CDR3nt: TGTGCCAGCAGCTTAAGGCCTACACTAGGGTACCTCACAGATACGCAGTATTTT

abundance: few
v_gene: TRBV7-9
j_gene: TRBJ2-2
d_gene: -
CDR3aa: CAPGAAVGELFF
CDR3nt: TGTGCACCCGGGGCAGCTGTCGGGGAGCTGTTTTTT

abundance: -
v_gene: TRBV7-9
j_gene: TRBJ2-1
d_gene: -
CDR3aa: CASSNSSSYNEQFF
CDR3nt: TGTGCCAGCAGTAACTCCAGCTCCTACAATGAGCAGTTCTTC